The 31 T cell receptor beta chains listed next were all sequenced from one sample in a study of T-cell reconstitution after alpha-beta-depleted transplantation in children. This sample's TCRbeta library carried unique molecular identifier barcodes. MiXCR, applied by TCRdb to the PCR reads, yields one record per CDR3 protein. The data hold 220,000 or so distinct CDR3 sequences, with roughly 8% observed a single time. Here the sequenced sample was PBMCs, mostly from graft donor cells, taken 180 days after TCRalphabeta/CD19-depleted stem cell transplant. These TCRs come from a male patient younger than 18 who had a stem cell transplant for acute lymphoblastic leukemia, so the T cells may come from the graft donor.

This clonotype was seen many times. The chain employs TRBV13 and TRBJ2-1; D uncertain. The germline V and J ends were trimmed by 5 bases and 0 bases, with 14 bases remaining between them. Germline V lookup: CDR1 PRHDT, CDR2 FYEKMQ (reference sequence). The CDR3 has 16 amino acids. In nucleotides, the CDR3 is TGTGCCAGCAGCACCGCTACACTGCCCTCCTACAATGAGCAGTTCTTC. Amino acid sequence: CASSTATLPSYNEQFF.

This clonotype was recorded at least ten times. J is TRBJ2-4 and V is TRBV7-9, with a possible D match to TRBD1 (7 bases). Germline V gives CDR1 SEHNR, CDR2 FQNEAQ (reference sequence). With 8 bases removed from V and 6 bases from J, the gap between germline ends came to 17 bases. The CDR3 covers 14 residues. CDR3 sequence reads: CASSTVQGGNIQYF. CDR3 coding DNA: TGTGCCAGCTCCACCGTCCAGGGGGGAAACATTCAGTACTTC.

At least ten counts were recorded for this clonotype. The chain combines TRBV5-6 with TRBJ2-7, with 7 bases matching TRBD1. Trimming cost V 3 bases and J 1 base; bases outside gene matches: 7. The CDR3 contains 15 residues. Per the germline V gene, CDR1 is SGHDT and CDR2 is YYEEEE. CDR3 sequence: CASSWISGQSYEQYF. The CDR3 DNA sequence: TGTGCCAGCAGCTGGATATCGGGACAGTCCTACGAGCAGTACTTC.

This clonotype came up many times. The rearrangement links TRBV28 to TRBJ2-5; a possible D gene is TRBD1 (5 bases). This CDR3 comprises 11 residues. Germline CDR1 MDHEN, CDR2 SYDVKM. Trimming stripped 7 bases from V and 7 bases from J, with 10 bases between. CDR3 sequence: CASTRRGTQYF. The DNA for the CDR3 is TGTGCCAGCACCCGAAGGGGGACCCAGTACTTC. Drawing the rest from reference TRBV28 and TRBJ2-5, the complete variable domain is DVKVTQSSRYLVKRTGEKVFLECVQDMDHENMFWYRQDPGLGLRLIYFSYDVKMKEKGDIPEGYSVSREKKERFSLILESASTNQTSMYLCASTRRGTQYFGPGTRLLVL.

The chain joins TRBV20-1 to TRBJ2-6, with unresolved D. Germline-derived CDR1 and CDR2 are DFQATT and SNEGSKA (reference sequence). Trimming cost V 3 bases and J 1 base, with 10 bases left between them. This CDR3 has 15 amino acids. The CDR3 DNA reads as TGCAGTGCTAGGGAACCGCCTTCTGGGGCCAACGTCCTGACTTTC. Its protein product is CSAREPPSGANVLTF.

In its sample, this clonotype was seen a few times. The chain is built from TRBV20-1 and TRBJ2-1; 14 bases map to TRBD2. The CDR3 extends over 17 amino acids. Trimming cost V 2 bases and J 4 bases; bases outside gene matches: 7. Germline V lookup: CDR1 DFQATT, CDR2 SNEGSKA (reference sequence). The DNA of the CDR3 is TGCAGTGCTAGATCCCGGACTAGCGGGAGGACTTACAATGAGCAGTTCTTC. Translating gives CSARSRTSGRTYNEQFF.

This clonotype was recorded at least ten times. The chain combines TRBV5-1 with TRBJ1-1; D may be TRBD1 (5 bases). With 1 base removed from V and 1 base from J, the gap between germline ends came to 14 bases. CDR1 SGHRS and CDR2 YFSETQ come from the germline V gene. The CDR3 is 16 amino acids. CDR3 region: CASSLIQGGGNTEAFF. CDR3 coding DNA: TGCGCCAGCAGCTTGATCCAGGGTGGCGGGAACACTGAAGCTTTCTTT.

This clonotype has at least ten counts. The chain joins TRBV2 to TRBJ2-7; the match to TRBD1 covers 7 bases. Losses at the gene ends were 7 bases for V and 3 bases for J; bases not matched to a gene: 6. Germline V CDR1 and CDR2: SNHLY, FYNNEI. This CDR3 contains 13 residues. The CDR3 coding sequence is TGTGCCAGCAAGGGGGCGCAGAACTACGAGCAGTACTTC. Its translation: CASKGAQNYEQYF.

This clonotype was observed many times. The DNA of the CDR3 is TGTGCCAGCAGACCCTTTACTCGGGACAGGGGGCCCGACACTGAAGCTTTCTTT. It specifies CASRPFTRDRGPDTEAFF. The chain combines TRBV7-2 with TRBJ1-1, with TRBD1 matching over 12 bases. V trimming: 6 bases; J trimming: 3 bases; junction bases outside the gene matches: 14. Germline V gene lookup returns CDR1 SGHTA and CDR2 FQGNSA. The CDR3 covers 18 residues.

This clonotype was seen repeatedly, ten times or more. The V gene is TRBV20-1, the J gene TRBJ2-3; D remains ambiguous. The CDR3 has 15 residues. Germline CDR1 DFQATT, CDR2 SNEGSKA (reference sequence). V was trimmed by 0 bases and J by 0 bases, leaving 10 bases between them. This CDR3 is CSAREARGSTDTQYF. In nucleotides, the CDR3 is TGCAGTGCTAGAGAGGCCCGCGGTAGCACAGATACGCAGTATTTT.

This clonotype was picked up many times. The chain links TRBV5-1 to TRBJ2-2, with D unclear. V lost 9 bases and J lost 2, with 14 bases in between. The CDR3 is 14 residues long. CDR1 and CDR2 (germline): SGHRS, YFSETQ. As DNA, the CDR3 is TGCGCCAACCGGAAGGGCCTCAACACCGGGGAGCTGTTTTTT. Translation gives CANRKGLNTGELFF.

This clonotype was recorded many times. One end of the junction fails to match germline, which may point to a read error. The gene calls are TRBV7-8 and TRBJ2-7; D gene ambiguous. CDR3 length equals 13 residues. Germline CDR1 is SGHVS and CDR2 is FQNEAQ. The CDR3 DNA reads as TGTGCCAGCAGTTTAGCAGACTTTTACGAGCAGTACTTC. Its translation is CASSLADFYEQYF.

Many counts were recorded for this clonotype. The V and J genes are TRBV28 and TRBJ2-1, with D possibly matching TRBD1 (5 bases). The CDR3 runs to 13 residues. Germline lookup yields CDR1 MDHEN and CDR2 SYDVKM. Trimming removed 1 base from V and 8 bases from J, with 9 bases in between. In DNA form, the CDR3 reads TGTGCCAGCAGTTTATCAGGGTTGGATGAGCAGTTCTTC. This encodes CASSLSGLDEQFF.

This clonotype occurred many times. The rearrangement uses TRBV10-3 and TRBJ2-7, with 7 bases fitting TRBD1. The trim removed 4 bases at V and 5 bases at J, leaving 14 bases unmatched. The CDR3 runs to 16 residues. Germline V gives CDR1 ENHRY, CDR2 SYGVKD. In DNA, the CDR3 is TGTGCCATCAGTGGAGTCGGGCAGGGGGTGAAGGACGAGCAGTACTTC. Translating gives CAISGVGQGVKDEQYF.

This clonotype has a count of ten or more. The chain recombines TRBV5-1 with TRBJ2-3; 7 bases agree with TRBD1. Germline-derived CDR1 and CDR2 are SGHRS and YFSETQ. With 0 bases clipped from V and 2 bases from J, the junction kept 15 bases outside the gene matches. CDR3 length: 19 residues. CDR3 in amino acids: CASSLVPGTARRDTDTQYF. DNA of the CDR3: TGCGCCAGCAGCTTGGTACCCGGGACAGCCCGTCGGGACACAGATACGCAGTATTTT.

This clonotype appeared many times. This chain connects TRBV7-3 to TRBJ2-1, with TRBD2 matching 12 bases. The CDR3 runs to 16 residues. CDR1 is SGHTA and CDR2 is FQGTGA in the germline V gene. The V gene end was trimmed by 1 base and the J gene end by 8 bases; junction bases not matched to a gene: 6. CDR3 loop: CASSLSLAGGPHEQFF. The CDR3 DNA follows: TGTGCCAGCAGCTTAAGTCTAGCGGGAGGGCCGCATGAGCAGTTCTTC.

This clonotype was observed a handful of times. The rearrangement joins TRBV5-1 to TRBJ2-6; D uncertain. Germline loops: CDR1 SGHRS, CDR2 YFSETQ. Deletions cut 2 bases from V and 1 base from J, with 7 bases between. The CDR3 runs to 15 residues. The CDR3, as DNA: TGCGCCAGCAGCTTCGACGGATCTGGGGCCAACGTCCTGACTTTC. It is translated as CASSFDGSGANVLTF.

This clonotype has ten or more counts. This chain joins TRBV12-3 or TRBV12-4 and TRBJ2-3; 7 bases match TRBD1. The CDR3 is made up of 12 amino acids. J lost 13 bases, V lost 5 bases, and 9 bases had no gene match. The CDR3 loop reads CASSTKDRSEYF. The CDR3 coding sequence is TGTGCCAGCAGTACGAAGGACAGGTCGGAGTATTTT.

This clonotype was seen many times. The chain joins TRBV7-2 to TRBJ2-5, with D perhaps TRBD2 (5 bases). CDR1 and CDR2 (germline): SGHTA, FQGNSA. Trimming removed 1 base at V and 1 base at J, with 13 bases between. The CDR3 is made up of 16 amino acids. The CDR3 DNA sequence: TGTGCCAGCAGCTTAGGCCGCGGGCTAGCCCAAGAGACCCAGTACTTC. Translating gives CASSLGRGLAQETQYF. The whole variable domain, filled in from reference TRBV7-2 and TRBJ2-5, reads GAGVSQSPSNKVTEKGKDVELRCDPISGHTALYWYRQSLGQGLEFLIYFQGNSAPDKSGLPSDRFSAERTGGSVSTLTIQRTQQEDSAVYLCASSLGRGLAQETQYFGPGTRLLVL.

Turning to this clonotype: A read error is possible here, since a much larger clone lies one base away. The V and J genes are TRBV20-1 and TRBJ2-3; no clear D. Germline CDR1 reads DFQATT; CDR2 reads SNEGSKA (reference sequence). Trimming pared 0 bases from V and 2 bases from J, leaving 12 bases between. CDR3 length: 15 amino acids. The CDR3 region is CSARDRRSVTDTQYF. The CDR3 bases are TGCAGTGCTAGAGATCGTCGGTCCGTCACAGATACGCAGTATTTT.

At least ten counts were recorded for this clonotype. This sequence joins TRBV27 and TRBJ2-1; possibly TRBD1 for D (5 bases). The CDR3 runs to 13 residues. Trimming stripped 4 bases from V and 5 bases from J, with 9 bases between. Per the germline V gene, CDR1 is MNHEY and CDR2 is SMNVEV (reference sequence). CDR3 region: CASSSRVDNEQFF. The CDR3 nucleotides are TGTGCCAGCAGTTCCAGGGTAGACAATGAGCAGTTCTTC.

On this clonotype: A read error may produce the germline difference seen at one junction end. In nucleotides, the CDR3 is TGCAGTGCGCCGACAGGGGAGGCTAACTATCGCTACACCTTC. It specifies CSAPTGEANYRYTF. The rearrangement links TRBV20-1 to TRBJ1-2, with 8 bases lining up with TRBD1. The CDR3 has 14 residues. Germline CDR1 DFQATT, CDR2 SNEGSKA (reference sequence).

This clonotype appeared many times. CDR3 nucleotide sequence: TGCAGTGCTAGAGATAGGCAGCTATACAATGAGCAGTTCTTC. It specifies CSARDRQLYNEQFF. V usage is TRBV20-1 and J usage is TRBJ2-1; no firm D call. The germline gives CDR1 DFQATT, CDR2 SNEGSKA (reference sequence). The CDR3 is 14 amino acids. Trimming pared 0 bases from V and 4 bases from J, leaving 10 bases between.

This clonotype was counted at least ten times. The genes are TRBV7-9 and TRBJ2-2; D is possibly TRBD1 or TRBD2 (6 bases each). Trimming left V 0 bases short and J 4 bases short, with 12 bases between. The CDR3 sequence is 16 residues long. Germline CDR1 and CDR2: SEHNR and FQNEAQ (reference sequence). The CDR3 nucleotides are TGTGCCAGCAGCTTAGCGGCCGGGGGCAGCACCGGGGAGCTGTTTTTT. Translating gives CASSLAAGGSTGELFF.

As concerns this clonotype: Possible read error: a much larger clone is one base away. The V gene is TRBV5-1, the J gene TRBJ2-7; maybe TRBD2 (5 bases). Germline CDR1 and CDR2: SGHRS and YFSETQ. Trimming removed 0 bases at V and 10 bases at J, with 20 bases between. The CDR3 runs to 15 residues. The CDR3 nucleotides are TGCGCCAGCAGCTTGGTGCAGGACGGGGTTGGAGACCAGTACTTC. Its protein is CASSLVQDGVGDQYF.

This clonotype was recorded many times. The chain's CDR3 is CSVEGTDLGYTF. CDR3 nucleotides: TGCAGCGTTGAGGGGACTGATCTCGGCTACACCTTC. This rearrangement joins TRBV29-1 to TRBJ1-2; D is perhaps TRBD1 (5 bases). Germline-derived CDR1 and CDR2 are SQVTM and ANQGSEA. This CDR3 spans 12 amino acids. Trimming shortened V by 3 bases and J by 8 bases, and 13 bases separated the two germline ends.

As concerns this clonotype: A read error may explain this, as a much larger clone is one base away. The chain links TRBV28 to TRBJ2-1, with no clear D. The germline CDR1 and CDR2 sequences are MDHEN and SYDVKM. The CDR3 totals 14 residues. DNA for the CDR3: TGTGTCAGCAGGTCTAGGGCCCCCTACAATGAGCAGTTCTTC. Amino acid sequence: CVSRSRAPYNEQFF.

This clonotype has just a few counts. The chain links TRBV7-9 to TRBJ2-7, with 7 bases that match TRBD2. The CDR3 extends over 18 amino acids. Germline lookup yields CDR1 SEHNR and CDR2 FQNEAQ (reference sequence). Germline trimming cut 1 base from V and 5 bases from J; bases unmatched to any gene: 17. The CDR3 loop reads CASSLEWPISGVQNEQYF. The CDR3 DNA sequence: TGTGCCAGCAGCTTAGAATGGCCTATCAGCGGGGTTCAAAACGAGCAGTACTTC.

In its sample, this clonotype was seen many times. The J gene is TRBJ1-1, the V gene TRBV6-2 or TRBV6-3, with D possibly TRBD1 on 5 matching bases. Germline loops: CDR1 MNHEY, CDR2 SVGEGT. This CDR3 region has 13 residues. V gave up 6 bases and J gave up 3 bases, with 11 bases separating them. The DNA of the CDR3 is TGTGCCAGCAGAAGATTGGGGGACACTGAAGCTTTCTTT. It codes for CASRRLGDTEAFF.

This clonotype was detected ten times or more. This rearrangement joins TRBV3-1 to TRBJ2-7, with TRBD2 matching over 9 bases. Germline lookup yields CDR1 LGHDT and CDR2 YNNKEL (reference sequence). This CDR3 region has 15 residues. V was clipped by 8 bases and J by 4 bases; unmatched bases: 12. The CDR3 DNA is TGTGCCAGCTGCCTTGGGGCGGGAGGGCCTTACGAGCAGTACTTC. This codes for CASCLGAGGPYEQYF.

This clonotype was seen many times. The V and J genes are TRBV28 and TRBJ2-7, with a possible D match to TRBD1 (6 bases). Trimming shortened V by 7 bases and J by 2 bases, and 12 bases separated the two germline ends. CDR1 is MDHEN and CDR2 is SYDVKM in the germline V gene. The CDR3 covers 13 residues. Here the CDR3 reads CASTRQVPYEQYF. DNA for the CDR3: TGTGCCAGCACGAGACAGGTCCCCTACGAGCAGTACTTC.